This T cell receptor (beta chain) was identified in a study of Graves' ophthalmopathy and Graves' hyperthyroidism. Findings of the study overall: The study's model predicted ophthalmopathy progression at about 64% sensitivity and 72% to 85% specificity. Blood repertoires reportedly contained most expanded thyroid clonotypes above 0.001 frequency.

As the template, RNA transcripts were used to amplify TCR beta CDR3 regions. Investigators did first-round RT-PCR with HTBI primers, then second-round multiplex PCR. Each CDR3 protein is one row after TCRdb ran MiXCR on the multiplex PCR reads. Altogether approximately 380,000 distinct CDR3 sequences are present, around 21% being singletons, with the ten largest covering more than 2.5%. The germline V gene encodes CDR1 MDHEN and CDR2 SYDVKM. After removal of 5 bases from V and 3 bases from J, the junction contained 10 bases not matched to a gene. The CDR3 has 16 residues. Excluded: other autoimmune disease, uncontrolled infection, pregnancy or lactation. This clonotype was recorded many times. Its antigen remains unidentified.

Sample: peripheral blood. The source of this sequence is a woman aged 18-30 years with stable Graves' hyperthyroidism. This rearrangement joins TRBV28 to TRBJ2-7, with 10 positions matching TRBD1. The CDR3 bases are TGTGCCAGCAGTGCGCCGGGACAGGGGTTAGGCTACGAGCAGTACTTC. Protein: CASSAPGQGLGYEQYF.